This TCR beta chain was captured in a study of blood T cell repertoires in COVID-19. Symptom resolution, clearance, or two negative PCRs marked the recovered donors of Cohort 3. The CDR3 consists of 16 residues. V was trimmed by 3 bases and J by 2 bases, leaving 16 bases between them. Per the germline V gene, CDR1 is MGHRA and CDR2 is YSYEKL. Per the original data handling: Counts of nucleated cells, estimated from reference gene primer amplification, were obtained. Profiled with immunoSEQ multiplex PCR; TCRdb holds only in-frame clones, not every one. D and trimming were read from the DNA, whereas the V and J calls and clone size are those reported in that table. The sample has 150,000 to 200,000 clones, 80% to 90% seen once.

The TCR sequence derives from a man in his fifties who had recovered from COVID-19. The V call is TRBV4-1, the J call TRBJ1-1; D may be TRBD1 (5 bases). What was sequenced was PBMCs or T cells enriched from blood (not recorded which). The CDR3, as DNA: TGCGCCAGCAGCCAGGAAGCCAGACAGATTAACACTGAAGCTTTCTTT. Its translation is CASSQEARQINTEAFF.